The entry below describes one TCR beta chain. This receptor's antigen is unknown. No much larger clone exists at a distance of one base, and base qualities are not known. The sample belongs to a study of vaccination and CD4 T cells after COVID-19 (dated 2022 in TCRdb). Regarding the study in general: Six males and four females were included in the convalescent cohort, with two Hispanic individuals, seven Caucasians, two Asians and one multiracial person represented. Participants received two doses of either the Pfizer-BioNTech BNT162b2 vaccine (n=8) or the Moderna mRNA-1273 vaccine (n=2). Post-COVID blood samples were collected from convalescent patients a median of roughly 100 days after diagnosis, with a range of roughly 30 to 161 days. Post-vaccine blood samples were collected a median of about 69 days after the second vaccine dose, ranging from roughly 13 to 241 days. Overlapping spike peptide pools from SARS-CoV-2 and from the common cold coronaviruses HCoV-NL63, HCoV-OC43 and HCoV-229E were used as culture stimuli. Control cultures used a CEFX viral epitope pool as positive control, an HIV-1 Nef peptide pool as negative control, or no peptide. The spike-specific CD4+ TCR repertoire was compared before and after mRNA vaccination in 10 to 11 COVID-19 convalescent patients and a handful of infection-naive healthy vaccine recipients. In an earlier paper using these donors, memory CD4+ T cell crossreactivity between SARS-CoV-2 and common cold coronavirus spike proteins was assessed at the TCR clonotype level. Results the study describes overall, beyond this receptor: Relatively few convalescent patients were included in the study, and early timepoints after natural infection were not analyzed. Among the post-vaccine SARS-CoV-2-reactive clones in convalescent patients, a median around 86% showed up only after vaccination, which suggests vaccine-specific priming. The median number of SARS-CoV-2-reactive clonotypes rose from around 22 after infection to about 40 after vaccination, but the change was not significant. Nearly all vaccine-specific clones in convalescent patients (304 of 307) were mono-reactive for SARS-CoV-2 spike rather than cross-reactive with common cold coronaviruses.

CDR1 MNHNS and CDR2 SASEGT were looked up in the germline V gene. The CDR3 spans 17 residues, from the cysteine through the phenylalanine. The kept DNA is CDR3 alone, 51 bases in frame from the first base. Unmatched junction bases come to 19, with V trimmed by 6 bases and J by 8 bases. The label giving this sample's treatment or condition can be read as: approximately 10-day PBMC culture with coronavirus spike peptide pools or control peptides (ViraFEST assay). CD4+ T cells from unexposed donors were collected before the COVID-19 pandemic (2011-2018). The ViraFEST assay was used in the study, in which antigen-specific T cells were expanded with peptide pools and expanded clonotypes were subsequently identified by TCR sequencing. Each well held millions of PBMCs cultured in IMDM containing around 5.1% human AB serum and around 10 IU/ml IL-2, with 7.5 to 10 ug/ml peptide pools added. On days 3 and 7, half of the culture medium was replaced with fresh IL-2-containing medium. CD4+ T cells were isolated after around 9 days of culture through negative selection using the EasySep CD4+ T cell isolation kit. As far as cell numbers permitted, CD4+ T cells from unexposed donors were tested for reactivity against SARS-CoV-2 S and N as well as four spike pools from common cold coronaviruses. PBMCs were separated from whole blood using Ficoll-Paque Plus gradient centrifugation and then either used fresh or cryopreserved at -140C. Triplicate wells were generally used for each culture condition. Leukapheresis product for the unexposed donors was purchased commercially.

Preparation of the library involved PCR. At the Johns Hopkins FTIC core, DNA from the cultured CD4+ T cells underwent TCR sequencing with the Oncomine TCR Beta short-read assay. The QIAamp micro DNA kit was used to extract genomic DNA from the cultured CD4+ T cells. Oncomine TCR Beta libraries from cultured CD4+ T cells were pooled with unique dual indexes and sequenced on an Illumina iSeq 100. The study's own analysis went as follows. Non-productive sequences were removed, and CDR3s that did not start with C, did not end with F or W, or were shorter than 7 amino acids were discarded. The MANAFEST web application was used to identify antigen-specific clonotypes by comparing peptide-stimulated wells against reference wells and other culture wells. To be called positive, a clone needed an FDR below 0.05, an odds ratio above 5, and a productive frequency above 0.1% in at least two of three replicate wells. A clonotype counted as cross-reactive if it showed significant expansion both in the SARS-CoV-2 spike wells and in at least one common cold coronavirus spike condition. Similarity between CDR3 sequences was evaluated in R version 3.6.1 using Levenshtein distances (stringdist) and unrooted phylogenetic trees (ape). The public reads were quality trimmed at Q25 with fastp and then assembled into clones with MiXCR by TCRdb, keeping productive beta chains. Records with the same CDR3 protein are collapsed into one entry carrying the most frequent genes and DNA. TCRdb, not the original authors, processed these V and J calls. Here the sample has roughly 6,800 distinct CDR3 sequences; around 40% occur a single time. The ten largest clones take up approximately 15% of the sample.

The source of this sequence is a human donor in good health. Specimen: CD4+ T cells from blood, cultured in vitro. The chain uses TRBV6-1 and TRBJ2-1; 7 bases in between match TRBD1. Here is the DNA: TGTGCCAGCAGCTTGGGGAAATGGGACAGCCGGTACGATGAGCAGTTCTTC. The encoded protein is CASSLGKWDSRYDEQFF.